This T cell receptor beta chain was captured by sequencing in a study of vaccination and CD4 T cells after COVID-19. The overall study: Cells were stimulated with overlapping spike peptides from SARS-CoV-2, HCoV-NL63, HCoV-OC43 and HCoV-229E. Study results and limitations: Convalescent patients saw a median approximately 90% of their reactive clones show up only after vaccination.

Remarks on this clonotype: Its cognate antigen is unknown.

The treatment denotes: roughly 11-day PBMC culture with coronavirus spike peptide pools or control peptides (ViraFEST assay). Trimming left V 8 bases short and J 8 bases short, with 7 bases between. Per the germline V gene, CDR1 is MNHNS and CDR2 is SASEGT. The CDR3 runs to 10 residues. Cultured CD4+ T cell DNA underwent sequencing with the Oncomine TCR Beta short-read assay. From the PCR reads, TCRdb called clonotypes with MiXCR, one entry per CDR3 protein. The sample lists over 25,000 distinct CDR3 sequences, 62% seen once, with about a sixth in the top ten. Material: CD4+ T cells from blood, cultured in vitro, obtained after SARS-CoV-2 vaccination. The sequence derives from a human donor who received a COVID-19 vaccine. The chain has TRBV6-1 and TRBJ2-1; D might be TRBD1 or TRBD2, each matching 5 bases. The CDR3 loop reads CASGTYEQFF. The CDR3 DNA follows: TGTGCCAGCGGGACCTATGAGCAGTTCTTC.